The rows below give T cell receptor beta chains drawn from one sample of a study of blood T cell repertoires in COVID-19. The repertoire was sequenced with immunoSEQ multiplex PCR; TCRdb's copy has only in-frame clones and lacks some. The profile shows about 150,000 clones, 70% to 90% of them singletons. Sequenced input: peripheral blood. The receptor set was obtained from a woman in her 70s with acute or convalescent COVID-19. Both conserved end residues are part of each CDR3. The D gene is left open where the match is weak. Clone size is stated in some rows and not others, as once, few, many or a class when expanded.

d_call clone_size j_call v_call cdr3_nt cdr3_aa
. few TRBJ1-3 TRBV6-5 TGTGCCAGCAGTTTAGACAGCACGAGCTCTGGAAACACCATATATTTT CASSLDSTSSGNTIYF
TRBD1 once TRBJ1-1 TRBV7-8 TGTGCCAGCAGCTTACAGCGACAGGGGGACCACACTGAAGCTTTCTTT CASSLQRQGDHTEAFF
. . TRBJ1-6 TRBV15 TGTGCCACCAGTCCCAGGGCAAATTCACCCCTCCACTTT CATSPRANSPLHF
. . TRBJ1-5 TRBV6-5 TGTGCCAGCAGTTACTCAGGACACGCGAGCAATCAGCCCCAGCATTTT CASSYSGHASNQPQHF
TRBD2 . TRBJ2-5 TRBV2 TGTGCCAGCAGGAGGGTGGCGGGGGGTGGAGAGACCCAGTACTTC CASRRVAGGGETQYF
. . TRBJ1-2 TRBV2 TGTGCCAGCAGCCAAGCCCTAGTGGGGGGAATAGATGGCTACACCTTC CASSQALVGGIDGYTF
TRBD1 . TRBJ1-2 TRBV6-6 TGTGCCAGCAGTTACCGGGGCCCACAGGGGGCTGACGGCTACACCTTC CASSYRGPQGADGYTF
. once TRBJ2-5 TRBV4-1 TGCGCCAGCAGCCAAGCAGGGGCTAAGTACTTC CASSQAGAKYF
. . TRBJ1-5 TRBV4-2 TGTGCCAGCAGCATGGACAGTAATCAGCCCCAGCATTTT CASSMDSNQPQHF
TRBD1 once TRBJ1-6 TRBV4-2 TGTGCCAGCAGCCAATTGGGACAGGAAAATTCACCCCTCCACTTT CASSQLGQENSPLHF